Below are 26 T cell receptor beta chains sequenced from a single sample in a study of shared clonotypes between healthy human individuals. Data came from immunoSEQ multiplex PCR; TCRdb stores just in-frame clones and leaves some out. This repertoire shows 1.5 million to 1.9 million clones, 95% to 99% found once; its top ten account for around 0.45%. Sequenced input: naive CD4+ T cells sorted from blood. The subset denotes: CD45RA+ positively selected. The receptors were sampled from a man aged 25-45 years in good health.

The V and J genes are TRBV5-6 and TRBJ2-7, with TRBD1 identical over 7 bases. Trimming cost V 6 bases and J 3 bases; bases outside gene matches: 12. The length of the CDR3 is 15 residues. CDR1 SGHDT and CDR2 YYEEEE come from the germline V gene. The CDR3 DNA sequence: TGTGCCAGCACCCAGCTCCGGGACAGATACTACGAGCAGTACTTC. Amino acids: CASTQLRDRYYEQYF.

V and J are TRBV2 and TRBJ1-4, with D possibly TRBD1 on 5 matching bases. The CDR3 runs 13 residues. The V gene lost 3 bases and the J gene lost 10 bases, with 12 bases spanning the gap. The germline CDR1 and CDR2 sequences are SNHLY and FYNNEI. CDR3 amino acids: CASSDRVSVKLFF. The CDR3 DNA is TGTGCCAGCAGTGACAGGGTTTCCGTAAAACTGTTTTTT.

Remarks on this clone: Other DNA sequences of this sample code for an identical CDR3. This chain connects TRBV5-1 to TRBJ1-1; 10 bases are a match to TRBD1. V gave up 0 bases and J gave up 4 bases; unmatched junction bases: 0. CDR1 and CDR2 from the germline V gene are SGHRS and YFSETQ. The CDR3 loop spans 14 amino acids. The CDR3 sequence is CASSLGDRGTEAFF. CDR3 nucleotide sequence: TGCGCCAGCAGCTTGGGGGACAGGGGCACTGAAGCTTTCTTT.

This clone came up once. The J gene is TRBJ2-6, the V gene TRBV6-1, with TRBD1 as a possible D gene (5 bases). The CDR3 consists of 13 residues. Trimming left V 1 base short and J 9 bases short, with 7 bases between. Germline-derived CDR1 and CDR2 are MNHNS and SASEGT. The CDR3 sequence: CASSEGGYNVLTF. The CDR3, as DNA: TGTGCCAGCAGTGAAGGGGGCTACAACGTCCTGACTTTC.

V usage is TRBV5-4 and J usage is TRBJ2-7; D gene unclear. The length of the CDR3 is 15 residues. Per germline, CDR1 SGHNT and CDR2 YYREEE (reference sequence). Trimming left V 4 bases short and J 0 bases short, with 14 bases between. Here the CDR3 DNA reads TGTGCCAGCAGCGTAGGGATCGCGGTCTCCTACGAGCAGTACTTC. The encoded protein is CASSVGIAVSYEQYF.

With respect to this clone: This specimen includes other DNA sequences encoding the same CDR3. The chain combines TRBV5-1 with TRBJ1-5, with unresolved D. This CDR3 has 13 amino acids. Trimming stripped 0 bases from V and 6 bases from J, with 7 bases between. The germline gives CDR1 SGHRS, CDR2 YFSETQ. The CDR3 loop is CASSLEGRQPQHF. The CDR3 DNA follows: TGCGCCAGCAGCTTGGAAGGGCGTCAGCCCCAGCATTTT.

Concerning this clone: This sample also contains other DNA sequences that code for the same CDR3. V usage is TRBV19 and J usage is TRBJ2-1; no definite D call. The V and J ends lost 3 bases and 0 bases respectively, with 12 bases between them. The length of the CDR3 is 16 residues. Looked up from germline, CDR1 is LNHDA and CDR2 is SQIVND (reference sequence). The CDR3: CASSIGGTGSYNEQFF. For the CDR3, the DNA is TGTGCCAGTAGTATCGGCGGCACTGGCTCCTACAATGAGCAGTTCTTC.

The rearrangement joins TRBV9 to TRBJ1-4; no clear D gene. The CDR3 consists of 16 residues. V was trimmed by 3 bases and J by 7 bases, leaving 19 bases between them. The V gene's germline CDR1 is SGDLS and CDR2 YYNGEE. For the CDR3, the DNA is TGTGCCAGCAGCGCAGGACTTTCAAGTGGTTTTGAAAAACTGTTTTTT. It encodes CASSAGLSSGFEKLFF. The whole variable domain, remainder taken from reference TRBV9 and TRBJ1-4, is DSGVTQTPKHLITATGQRVTLRCSPRSGDLSVYWYQQSLDQGLQFLIQYYNGEERAKGNILERFSAQQFPDLHSELNLSSLELGDSALYFCASSAGLSSGFEKLFFGSGTQLSVL.

The table lists this clone with a count of one. This sequence joins TRBV11-3 and TRBJ2-3; no reliable D call. This CDR3 contains 13 residues. Between the trimmed V and J ends, which lost 5 bases and 6 bases, there was a span of 12 bases. Germline values: CDR1 SGHNT, CDR2 YENEEA. The CDR3 region has the DNA TGTGCCAGCAGCCCCGGACCCCTGGATACGCAGTATTTT. Protein product: CASSPGPLDTQYF.

The V call is TRBV18, the J call TRBJ2-5, with D uncertain. The V gene's germline CDR1 is KGHSH and CDR2 LQKENI. This CDR3 spans 13 amino acids. V was cut by 2 bases and J by 4 bases, with 8 bases left in between. The CDR3 DNA is TGTGCCAGCTCACCAGAGGTCCGAGAGACCCAGTACTTC. Amino acids: CASSPEVRETQYF.

The chain uses TRBV2 and TRBJ2-5; TRBD1 agrees at 7 bases. The V segment lost 7 bases and the J segment 1 base; nucleotides outside the gene matches: 6. Germline-derived CDR1 and CDR2 are SNHLY and FYNNEI. The CDR3 sequence is 14 residues long. This chain's CDR3 is CASKGQPFQETQYF. The CDR3 DNA follows: TGTGCCAGCAAGGGACAGCCTTTCCAAGAGACCCAGTACTTC. The entire variable domain, with the rest obtained from reference TRBV2 and TRBJ2-5, is as follows: EPEVTQTPSHQVTQMGQEVILRCVPISNHLYFYWYRQILGQKVEFLVSFYNNEISEKSEIFDDQFSVERPDGSNFTLKIRSTKLEDSAMYFCASKGQPFQETQYFGPGTRLLVL.

The gene calls are TRBV7-2 and TRBJ1-3; D is uncertain. Germline assignment: CDR1 SGHTA and CDR2 FQGNSA. This CDR3 has 16 amino acids. V shed 8 bases and J shed 3 bases, with 20 bases lying between them. CDR3 sequence reads: CASRRAALESGNTIYF. The DNA of the CDR3 is TGTGCCAGCCGACGGGCCGCCCTCGAGAGTGGAAACACCATATATTTT. Looking up the rest from reference TRBV7-2 and TRBJ1-3 gives the full variable domain: GAGVSQSPSNKVTEKGKDVELRCDPISGHTALYWYRQSLGQGLEFLIYFQGNSAPDKSGLPSDRFSAERTGGSVSTLTIQRTQQEDSAVYLCASRRAALESGNTIYFGEGSWLTVV.

The gene calls are TRBV29-1 and TRBJ1-1; D not resolved. This CDR3 is built from 15 residues. CDR1 SQVTM and CDR2 ANQGSEA come from the germline V gene. V lost 7 bases, J lost 0 bases, and 18 bases lay in between. The CDR3 loop reads CSATPASAVNTEAFF. As DNA, the CDR3 is TGCAGCGCAACCCCCGCGTCGGCTGTGAACACTGAAGCTTTCTTT.

This chain links TRBV25-1 with TRBJ2-7; weak D call: TRBD1 (5 bases). CDR3 length: 11 residues. Germline assignment: CDR1 MGHDK and CDR2 SYGVNS. V dropped 8 bases and J dropped 6 bases, with 11 bases sitting between them. For the CDR3, the DNA is TGTGCCAGCCTAGGGGTGCTCGAGCAGTACTTC. Protein product: CASLGVLEQYF.

This sequence joins TRBV18 and TRBJ2-7, with 8 nucleotides matching TRBD1. Germline V gene data show CDR1 as KGHSH and CDR2 as LQKENI. This CDR3 has 16 amino acids. J lost 4 bases, V lost 2 bases, and 10 bases had no gene match. CDR3 nucleotide sequence: TGTGCCAGCTCACCATATTGGGACAGGTCGGATTACGAGCAGTACTTC. It is translated as CASSPYWDRSDYEQYF.

The chain couples TRBV5-5 to TRBJ2-2, with 10 bases aligning to TRBD1. Trimming removed 4 bases from V and 6 bases from J; junction bases left unmatched: 9. The CDR3 extends over 16 amino acids. Germline CDR1 reads SGHKS; CDR2 reads YYEKEE (reference sequence). CDR3 bases: TGTGCCAGCAGCGTCTCCGGGACAGGGGTAGCCGGGGAGCTGTTTTTT. This codes for CASSVSGTGVAGELFF.

About this clone: Distinct nucleotide sequences in the sample also encode this CDR3. The V gene is TRBV5-1, the J gene TRBJ2-7; 10 bases line up with TRBD1. This CDR3 has 14 residues. The V gene end was trimmed by 0 bases and the J gene end by 6 bases; junction bases not matched to a gene: 3. Germline assignment: CDR1 SGHRS and CDR2 YFSETQ. The CDR3 sequence is CASSLVGTGVEQYF. The CDR3 DNA is TGCGCCAGCAGCTTGGTTGGGACAGGGGTCGAGCAGTACTTC.

The rearrangement joins TRBV7-2 to TRBJ2-7; 9 bases agree with TRBD2. Germline V lookup: CDR1 SGHTA, CDR2 FQGNSA. This CDR3 is 15 amino acids long. The V segment lost 2 bases and the J segment 3 bases; nucleotides outside the gene matches: 5. The CDR3 nucleotides are TGTGCCAGCAGCTTACGCCCTAGCGGGGACTACGAGCAGTACTTC. Translated, it gives CASSLRPSGDYEQYF.

This chain joins TRBV7-2 and TRBJ2-7, with 12 positions matching TRBD1. V gave up 1 base and J gave up 7 bases; unmatched junction bases: 5. The CDR3 sequence is 15 residues long. Germline V lookup: CDR1 SGHTA, CDR2 FQGNSA. CDR3 sequence (DNA): TGTGCCAGCAGCTTAGTGGGGACAGGGGGCTTTGAGCAGTACTTC. Translating gives CASSLVGTGGFEQYF.

The V and J genes are TRBV6-1 and TRBJ2-2; 7 positions match TRBD1. Germline CDR1 MNHNS, CDR2 SASEGT. This CDR3 has 14 amino acids. V lost 4 bases, J lost 6 bases, and 5 bases stayed unmatched. CDR3 nucleotides: TGTGCCAGCAGTGTTGGCAGGGGGTCCGGGGAGCTGTTTTTT. Protein product: CASSVGRGSGELFF.

This chain uses TRBV7-3 with TRBJ2-1, with a tentative D call TRBD1 (6 bases). The CDR3 has 13 residues. The V end was cut by 5 bases, the J end by 5 bases, with 10 bases between. Looked up from germline, CDR1 is SGHTA and CDR2 is FQGTGA. CDR3 sequence: CASSRDINNEQFF. For the CDR3, the DNA is TGTGCCAGCAGCCGGGACATAAACAATGAGCAGTTCTTC. Full variable domain (missing parts from reference TRBV7-3 and TRBJ2-1): GAGVSQTPSNKVTEKGKYVELRCDPISGHTALYWYRQSLGQGPEFLIYFQGTGAADDSGLPNDRFFAVRPEGSVSTLKIQRTERGDSAVYLCASSRDINNEQFFGPGTRLTVL.

The chain carries TRBV19 and TRBJ1-5, with a tentative D call TRBD1 (6 bases). The CDR3 runs to 17 residues. CDR1 and CDR2 (germline): LNHDA, SQIVND (reference sequence). The V end lost 2 bases, the J end lost 4 bases, and 18 bases lay between the germline ends. The CDR3 spells CASSIRGPGTRNQPQHF. The CDR3 nucleotides read TGTGCCAGTAGTATACGGGGCCCCGGGACAAGAAATCAGCCCCAGCATTTT.

The V and J genes are TRBV28 and TRBJ1-5; the match to TRBD1 covers 7 bases. The trim removed 1 base at V and 5 bases at J, leaving 2 bases unmatched. This CDR3 is 14 amino acids long. Germline CDR1 and CDR2: MDHEN and SYDVKM. The CDR3 region has the DNA TGTGCCAGCAGTTTATCAGGGGGGTATCAGCCCCAGCATTTT. Protein sequence: CASSLSGGYQPQHF.

This chain uses TRBV30 with TRBJ2-2; a weak D match, TRBD2 (5 bases). Trimming cost V 3 bases and J 3 bases, with 5 bases left between them. The CDR3 is 12 residues long. Germline V gene sequence: CDR1 GTSNPN, CDR2 SVGIG (reference sequence). CDR3 DNA: TGTGCCTGGAGGCGGGACACCGGGGAGCTGTTTTTT. It codes for CAWRRDTGELFF.

The chain is built from TRBV28 and TRBJ2-7; weak D call: TRBD2 (5 bases). From germline, CDR1 is MDHEN and CDR2 SYDVKM. The CDR3 loop spans 15 amino acids. The V end lost 3 bases, the J end lost 2 bases, and 14 bases lay between the germline ends. The CDR3 loop reads CASSFAGGTTYEQYF. The CDR3 DNA reads as TGTGCCAGCAGTTTTGCAGGAGGTACCACCTACGAGCAGTACTTC.

V usage is TRBV10-3 and J usage is TRBJ1-2; D is unclear. This CDR3 has 12 amino acids. Germline V gives CDR1 ENHRY, CDR2 SYGVKD. V was shortened by 0 bases and J by 4 bases, with 3 bases between the two germline ends. CDR3 DNA: TGTGCCATCAGTGAGTCGACCTATGGCTACACCTTC. This codes for CAISESTYGYTF.